The source of this TCR beta chain is a study of T-cell memory formation after mild COVID-19. As for the study in general: TCR clusters showed largely donor specificity. Study-wide results and limits: In second-wave clones peaking day 37, SARS-CoV-2 specificity remained unconfirmed. Of the contracting clones, CD4+ ones lay mainly in CM and EM, and CD8+ ones in EMRA.

TCRdb re-analysed the 5' RACE reads in MiXCR, keeping a single row per CDR3 protein. Of about half a million distinct CDR3 sequences listed, 15% to 20% are singletons. This clonotype was seen a few times. Its antigen is unidentified. Germline CDR1 KGHDR, CDR2 SFDVKD. V was pared by 4 bases and J by 8 bases, with 11 bases between. The CDR3 is made up of 13 amino acids. The TCR sequence derives from an adult woman who had mild COVID-19 (a few samples of this study predate the infection). Cell type and time point are not known. Sequenced input: PBMCs or a T cell subset sorted from them (not recorded which). This sequence joins TRBV24-1 and TRBJ2-1; either TRBD1 or TRBD2 may fit D (5 bases each). The CDR3 sequence is CATSEGRPDEQFF. The CDR3, as DNA: TGTGCCACCAGTGAGGGACGACCAGATGAGCAGTTCTTC.